The 25 T cell receptor beta chains below all came from one sample that was sequenced in a study of blood T cell repertoires in COVID-19. Profiling relied on immunoSEQ multiplex PCR, and the TCRdb table lists in-frame clones only, not all of them. This table has roughly 39,000 clones, 75% to 90% appearing once. Sequenced: peripheral blood. These receptors were taken from a woman of 80 years or more with active COVID-19.

The rearrangement uses TRBV28 and TRBJ2-5; D is unclear. Trimming cost V 3 bases and J 2 bases, with 7 bases left between them. Germline V gene lookup returns CDR1 MDHEN and CDR2 SYDVKM. This CDR3 comprises 13 residues. This CDR3 reads CASSFLWQETQYF. DNA of the CDR3: TGTGCCAGCAGTTTCCTATGGCAAGAGACCCAGTACTTC.

The chain joins TRBV27 to TRBJ2-7, with D maybe TRBD1 (6 bases). CDR1 MNHEY and CDR2 SMNVEV come from the germline V gene (reference sequence). V dropped 6 bases and J dropped 6 bases, with 21 bases sitting between them. This CDR3 is 15 amino acids long. The CDR3 loop reads CASSPAGTQSGEQYF. CDR3 coding DNA: TGTGCCAGCAGCCCCGCCGGGACACAGTCGGGCGAGCAGTACTTC.

This chain links TRBV15 with TRBJ2-7; D remains ambiguous. The CDR3 consists of 14 residues. From germline, CDR1 is LNHNV and CDR2 YYDKDF (reference sequence). V lost 1 base and J 5 bases, leaving 12 bases between the germline ends. The CDR3 is CATSRAPSSDEQYF. Here the CDR3 DNA reads TGTGCCACCAGCAGAGCCCCCTCCTCGGACGAGCAGTACTTC.

The V and J genes are TRBV5-1 and TRBJ1-6, with D unresolved. This CDR3 has 15 amino acids. V lost 4 bases, J lost 1 base, and 9 bases lay in between. CDR1 and CDR2 (germline): SGHRS, YFSETQ. Here the CDR3 DNA reads TGCGCCAGCAGCAGGGAGGGTTCCTATAATTCACCCCTCCACTTT. This gives the protein CASSREGSYNSPLHF. The full variable domain, in which reference TRBV5-1 and TRBJ1-6 provide the parts outside the CDR3, is KAGVTQTPRYLIKTRGQQVTLSCSPISGHRSVSWYQQTPGQGLQFLFEYFSETQRNKGNFPGRFSGRQFSNSRSEMNVSTLELGDSALYLCASSREGSYNSPLHFGNGTRLTVT.

This clone was observed a handful of times. V gene TRBV5-4 combines with J gene TRBJ2-3; a weak D match, TRBD2 (5 bases). This CDR3 region has 12 residues. Trimming shortened V by 4 bases and J by 11 bases, and 14 bases separated the two germline ends. Germline V lookup: CDR1 SGHNT, CDR2 YYREEE (reference sequence). CDR3 region: CASSLDYFGQYF. CDR3 in DNA: TGTGCCAGCAGCCTCGACTATTTCGGGCAGTATTTT.

This chain links TRBV18 with TRBJ1-1, with 8 bases lining up with TRBD1. V was pared by 3 bases and J by 0 bases, with 9 bases of the junction left unmatched. This CDR3 spans 17 amino acids. Germline CDR1 and CDR2: KGHSH and LQKENI. The CDR3 coding sequence is TGTGCCAGCTCACCCCGGACAGGGTATCAGGTGAACACTGAAGCTTTCTTT. This translates into CASSPRTGYQVNTEAFF.

This clone was observed a handful of times. In DNA form, the CDR3 reads TGTGCCAGCAGCTTGCACAGGGGACCAAATAGCAATCAGCCCCAGCATTTT. Its protein product is CASSLHRGPNSNQPQHF. This chain joins TRBV5-8 and TRBJ1-5, with 7 bases lining up with TRBD1. This CDR3 has 17 residues. V shed 1 base, J shed 0 bases, and the junction held 7 bases outside the gene matches. Germline CDR1 is SGHTS and CDR2 is YDEGEE.

This clone was observed once. The V gene is TRBV19, the J gene TRBJ2-1; the match to TRBD1 covers 9 bases. Per germline, CDR1 LNHDA and CDR2 SQIVND (reference sequence). This CDR3 comprises 15 residues. V lost 4 bases and J lost 7; bases outside the gene matches: 8. CDR3 sequence (DNA): TGTGCCAGTAGTACACAGGGGGCCAGGACGAATGAGCAGTTCTTC. Translating it yields CASSTQGARTNEQFF.

This chain joins TRBV4-3 and TRBJ1-2; D unresolved. Germline loops: CDR1 LGHNA, CDR2 YSLEER. The CDR3 length is 12 residues. The V end was cut by 4 bases, the J end by 8 bases, with 11 bases between. The CDR3 DNA reads TGCGCCAGCAGCCGAGGAAACTCGGGCTACACCTTC. Its protein is CASSRGNSGYTF.

The DNA of the CDR3 is TGTGCCAGCAGCCAAGATCGAGCGGCAAACTATGGCTACACCTTC. Translating it yields CASSQDRAANYGYTF. The chain couples TRBV4-2 to TRBJ1-2, with no clear D. The CDR3 loop spans 15 amino acids. V gave up 0 bases and J gave up 2 bases, with 10 bases separating them. CDR1 is LGHNA and CDR2 is YNFKEQ in the germline V gene.

This chain uses TRBV11-2 with TRBJ2-3, with a weak D call TRBD2 (7 bases). V dropped 3 bases and J dropped 2 bases, with 18 bases sitting between them. Germline CDR1 SGHAT, CDR2 FQNNGV. The CDR3 contains 17 residues. The CDR3: CASSLDGWGGPTDTQYF. In DNA form, the CDR3 reads TGTGCCAGCAGCTTGGACGGTTGGGGGGGCCCCACAGATACGCAGTATTTT.

The J gene is TRBJ2-7, the V gene TRBV2, with a possible D match to TRBD2 (6 bases). The germline V gene encodes CDR1 SNHLY and CDR2 FYNNEI. The CDR3 spans 16 residues. V lost 1 base and J 0 bases, leaving 13 bases between the germline ends. CDR3 bases: TGTGCCAGCAGTGAAGAGGAGGGCACCCTCTCCTACGAGCAGTACTTC. It translates to CASSEEEGTLSYEQYF. The variable domain in full, with the rest retrieved from reference TRBV2 and TRBJ2-7, is EPEVTQTPSHQVTQMGQEVILRCVPISNHLYFYWYRQILGQKVEFLVSFYNNEISEKSEIFDDQFSVERPDGSNFTLKIRSTKLEDSAMYFCASSEEEGTLSYEQYFGPGTRLTVT.

The CDR3 reads CASSPRTGGPPNQPQHF. DNA of the CDR3: TGTGCCAGCAGCCCCCGGACAGGGGGTCCCCCCAATCAGCCCCAGCATTTT. V usage is TRBV9 and J usage is TRBJ1-5; 10 bases agree with TRBD1. With 4 bases clipped from V and 3 bases from J, the junction kept 10 bases outside the gene matches. The CDR3 sequence is 17 residues long. CDR1 SGDLS and CDR2 YYNGEE come from the germline V gene. The full variable domain, completed using reference TRBV9 and TRBJ1-5, is DSGVTQTPKHLITATGQRVTLRCSPRSGDLSVYWYQQSLDQGLQFLIQYYNGEERAKGNILERFSAQQFPDLHSELNLSSLELGDSALYFCASSPRTGGPPNQPQHFGDGTRLSIL.

The chain joins TRBV7-8 to TRBJ1-1; no definite D call. The CDR3 is made up of 13 amino acids. V was pared by 0 bases and J by 11 bases, with 13 bases between. The germline CDR1 and CDR2 sequences are SGHVS and FQNEAQ. The CDR3 nucleotides are TGTGCCAGCAGCTTAGCCCAGAGGGTGGGGGCTTTCTTT. Translation: CASSLAQRVGAFF.

The V gene is TRBV5-4, the J gene TRBJ2-3; 8 bases map to TRBD2. This CDR3 has 16 residues. Germline V gene sequence: CDR1 SGHNT, CDR2 YYREEE (reference sequence). Trimming took 0 bases from V and 3 from J; bases not matched to a gene: 6. CDR3: CASSLAVLAGTDTQYF. The CDR3 nucleotides are TGTGCCAGCAGCTTGGCCGTGTTAGCGGGAACAGATACGCAGTATTTT.

V gene TRBV6-5 combines with J gene TRBJ2-3, with 7 nucleotides matching TRBD1. The CDR3 runs 15 residues. CDR1 is MNHEY, CDR2 SVGAGI, per germline. V trimming: 4 bases; J trimming: 4 bases; junction bases outside the gene matches: 8. DNA of the CDR3: TGTGCCAGCAGTTCGTCAGGGGGTAGGGCAGATACGCAGTATTTT. Translation gives CASSSSGGRADTQYF.

This clone was detected once. This sequence joins TRBV18 and TRBJ2-7; 11 nucleotides agree with TRBD1. CDR3 length equals 14 residues. The trim removed 2 bases at V and 4 bases at J, leaving 1 base unmatched. CDR1 KGHSH and CDR2 LQKENI come from the germline V gene. The chain's CDR3 is CASSPGTGGYEQYF. The CDR3 DNA reads as TGTGCCAGCTCACCAGGGACAGGGGGTTACGAGCAGTACTTC.

The chain links TRBV11-2 to TRBJ2-3; D perhaps matches TRBD1 (6 bases). Germline V gene lookup returns CDR1 SGHAT and CDR2 FQNNGV. The V end lost 3 bases, the J end lost 5 bases, and 18 bases lay between the germline ends. CDR3 length: 16 residues. CDR3 nucleotide sequence: TGTGCCAGCAGCTTTACGTTGACAGGCGGAGGAGATACGCAGTATTTT. It yields the protein CASSFTLTGGGDTQYF. The whole variable domain, remainder taken from reference TRBV11-2 and TRBJ2-3, is EAGVAQSPRYKIIEKRQSVAFWCNPISGHATLYWYQQILGQGPKLLIQFQNNGVVDDSQLPKDRFSAERLKGVDSTLKIQPAKLEDSAVYLCASSFTLTGGGDTQYFGPGTRLTVL.

The chain has TRBV10-3 and TRBJ1-5; unclear D gene. The V gene lost 4 bases and the J gene lost 4 bases, with 5 bases spanning the gap. CDR1 is ENHRY and CDR2 is SYGVKD in the germline V gene. This CDR3 is 12 amino acids long. For the CDR3, the DNA is TGTGCCATCAGTGGTTATAATCAGCCCCAGCATTTT. It specifies CAISGYNQPQHF.

The chain links TRBV4-1 to TRBJ2-1; D possibly corresponds to TRBD2 (5 bases). V was shortened by 1 base and J by 7 bases, with 11 bases between the two germline ends. CDR3 size: 14 residues. CDR1 is MGHRA, CDR2 YSYEKL, per germline. The CDR3: CASSQGASQNEQFF. The CDR3 DNA sequence: TGCGCCAGCAGCCAAGGGGCTAGCCAAAATGAGCAGTTCTTC.

This chain links TRBV28 with TRBJ1-6; maybe TRBD1 (5 bases). This CDR3 region has 14 residues. V was cut by 7 bases and J by 5 bases, with 12 bases left in between. Germline values: CDR1 MDHEN, CDR2 SYDVKM. The CDR3, as DNA: TGTGCCAGCACCTGGGGGGTCCATAATTCACCCCTCCACTTT. Residues: CASTWGVHNSPLHF.

The V call is TRBV2, the J call TRBJ2-1; a weak D match, TRBD1 (6 bases). Trimming left V 5 bases short and J 4 bases short, with 15 bases between. Germline-derived CDR1 and CDR2 are SNHLY and FYNNEI. This CDR3 is 15 amino acids long. The CDR3 loop is CASSLQGLAYNEQFF. CDR3 DNA: TGTGCCAGCAGTCTACAGGGCCTAGCTTACAATGAGCAGTTCTTC.

The rearrangement links TRBV6-4 to TRBJ2-5; TRBD1 matches 10 bases. J gave up 2 bases and V 4 bases, and 7 bases lay outside the gene matches. CDR1 and CDR2 (germline): MRHNA, SNTAGT. There are 16 residues in the CDR3. The CDR3 spells CASSGDRGRDQETQYF. CDR3 in DNA: TGTGCCAGCAGTGGAGACAGGGGGCGGGATCAAGAGACCCAGTACTTC.

V usage is TRBV28 and J usage is TRBJ1-1; D not certain. The CDR3 totals 13 residues. Trimming left V 3 bases short and J 0 bases short, with 5 bases between. Germline V gene data show CDR1 as MDHEN and CDR2 as SYDVKM. CDR3 amino acids: CASSFQMNTEAFF. CDR3 in DNA: TGTGCCAGCAGTTTTCAGATGAACACTGAAGCTTTCTTT.

The chain combines TRBV19 with TRBJ1-2; TRBD1 aligns across 11 bases. The trim removed 4 bases at V and 4 bases at J, leaving 5 bases unmatched. Germline-derived CDR1 and CDR2 are LNHDA and SQIVND (reference sequence). This CDR3 is 15 amino acids long. CDR3 sequence: CASSTGQGASYGYTF. DNA for the CDR3: TGTGCCAGTAGTACCGGACAGGGGGCGTCCTATGGCTACACCTTC. Drawing the rest from reference TRBV19 and TRBJ1-2, the complete variable domain is DGGITQSPKYLFRKEGQNVTLSCEQNLNHDAMYWYRQDPGQGLRLIYYSQIVNDFQKGDIAEGYSVSREKKESFPLTVTSAQKNPTAFYLCASSTGQGASYGYTFGSGTRLTVV.